These T cell receptor beta chains were read from a single sample in a study of T cells in Graves' hyperthyroidism and ophthalmopathy. In TCRdb, the multiplex PCR reads were re-called with MiXCR into one record per CDR3 protein. The sample consists of approximately 200,000 distinct CDR3 sequences, 15% to 20% of them appearing once. Sequencing used blood. The origin of the receptors is a man between 40 and 49 years old with Graves' hyperthyroidism. Both conserved end residues are part of each CDR3. Each record gives: V gene, clone size, D gene, J gene, CDR3 protein, CDR3 DNA. A D gene is named only where the DNA matches it firmly. Some rows have no size entry. The others give once, few or many, or a class for an expanded clone.

TRBV28,many,TRBD1,TRBJ2-7,CASSLSGQGSYEQYF,TGTGCCAGCAGTTTATCTGGACAGGGGTCCTACGAGCAGTACTTC
TRBV20-1,.,.,TRBJ2-7,CSADGGYEQYF,TGCAGTGCTGACGGGGGCTACGAGCAGTACTTC
TRBV10-2,few,.,TRBJ2-5,CAGQLIQETQYF,TGCGCCGGACAGCTGATCCAAGAGACCCAGTACTTC
TRBV6-1,few,TRBD1,TRBJ1-6,CASSVRDRDSPLHF,TGTGCCAGCAGCGTCCGGGACAGAGATTCACCCCTCCACTTT
TRBV9,many,.,TRBJ1-1,CASSVEDGGLDTEAFF,TGTGCCAGCAGCGTAGAAGATGGAGGGCTGGACACTGAAGCTTTCTTT
TRBV5-6,many,.,TRBJ2-7,CASSLVPESYEQYF,TGTGCCAGCAGCTTGGTTCCAGAATCCTACGAGCAGTACTTC
TRBV5-1,.,TRBD2,TRBJ2-2,CASSKAGGNTGELFF,TGCGCCAGCAGTAAAGCGGGGGGGAACACCGGGGAGCTGTTTTTT
TRBV20-1,few,TRBD1,TRBJ2-2,CSAPDRGNTGELFF,TGCAGTGCCCCAGACAGGGGAAACACCGGGGAGCTGTTTTTT
TRBV25-1,.,.,TRBJ2-1,CASSGLEGASYNEQFF,TGTGCCAGCAGTGGCCTGGAGGGGGCCTCCTACAATGAGCAGTTCTTC
TRBV7-2,.,TRBD1,TRBJ2-7,CASSPWTGGYEQYF,TGTGCCAGCAGCCCCTGGACAGGGGGATACGAGCAGTACTTC
TRBV7-9,many,.,TRBJ2-3,CASSSSADTQYF,TGTGCCAGCAGCTCGTCGGCCGATACGCAGTATTTT
TRBV20-1,many,.,TRBJ1-1,CSALTPQGRTEAFF,TGCAGTGCTCTGACGCCTCAGGGACGGACTGAAGCTTTCTTT
TRBV20-1,many,.,TRBJ1-5,CSARDPSPPADPWKPQHF,TGCAGTGCTAGAGATCCCAGTCCACCGGCGGACCCGTGGAAACCCCAGCATTTT
TRBV7-9,many,.,TRBJ2-2,CASSLDAGELFF,TGTGCCAGCAGCTTAGACGCCGGGGAGCTGTTTTTT
TRBV24-1,few,.,TRBJ2-1,CATSVPGVLHEQFF,TGTGCCACCAGTGTCCCAGGAGTCCTTCATGAGCAGTTCTTC
TRBV20-1,few,TRBD1,TRBJ2-7,CSARGQRSDYEQYF,TGCAGTGCTAGGGGACAGCGGAGCGACTACGAGCAGTACTTC
TRBV30,many,.,TRBJ1-3,CARHSGNTIYF,TGTGCCCGACACTCTGGAAACACCATATATTTT
TRBV28,many,TRBD2,TRBJ2-1,CASSLASRDYRSDEQFF,TGTGCCAGCAGTTTAGCATCCCGGGACTACCGGAGCGATGAGCAGTTCTTC
TRBV5-1,many,.,TRBJ1-2,CASSPRATEGGYTF,TGCGCCAGCAGCCCCCGGGCCACGGAGGGAGGCTACACCTTC
TRBV6-1,many,.,TRBJ2-7,CASSLRGGYSYEQYF,TGTGCCAGCAGCCTCCGGGGCGGCTACTCCTACGAGCAGTACTTC
TRBV7-2,many,.,TRBJ1-1,CASSLVRTAEAFF,TGTGCCAGCAGCTTAGTTAGGACGGCTGAAGCTTTCTTT
TRBV12-3/TRBV12-4,.,TRBD2,TRBJ2-5,CASSPQAGGETQYF,TGTGCCAGCAGTCCCCAAGCGGGGGGGGAGACCCAGTACTTC
TRBV5-1,many,.,TRBJ1-2,CASSLDREGYTF,TGCGCCAGCAGCTTGGACAGGGAAGGCTACACCTTC
TRBV6-1,few,.,TRBJ2-7,CASSEIGEVSYEQYF,TGTGCCAGCAGTGAAATAGGGGAAGTTTCCTACGAGCAGTACTTC
TRBV5-4,many,TRBD2,TRBJ2-5,CASSPGLAVQETQYF,TGTGCCAGCAGCCCCGGACTAGCGGTCCAAGAGACCCAGTACTTC
TRBV28,.,.,TRBJ2-6,CASSPHWISGANVLTF,TGTGCCAGCAGCCCCCACTGGATCTCTGGGGCCAACGTCCTGACTTTC
TRBV29-1,.,TRBD2,TRBJ2-1,CSVKTSGSNEQFF,TGCAGCGTAAAGACTAGCGGGAGCAATGAGCAGTTCTTC
TRBV3-1,.,TRBD2,TRBJ2-3,CASSFGGAASTDTQYF,TGTGCCAGCAGTTTCGGGGGGGCCGCTAGCACAGATACGCAGTATTTT
TRBV7-3,many,.,TRBJ2-3,CASSEGSGGYTQYF,TGTGCCAGCAGTGAGGGGTCTGGTGGTTATACGCAGTATTTT